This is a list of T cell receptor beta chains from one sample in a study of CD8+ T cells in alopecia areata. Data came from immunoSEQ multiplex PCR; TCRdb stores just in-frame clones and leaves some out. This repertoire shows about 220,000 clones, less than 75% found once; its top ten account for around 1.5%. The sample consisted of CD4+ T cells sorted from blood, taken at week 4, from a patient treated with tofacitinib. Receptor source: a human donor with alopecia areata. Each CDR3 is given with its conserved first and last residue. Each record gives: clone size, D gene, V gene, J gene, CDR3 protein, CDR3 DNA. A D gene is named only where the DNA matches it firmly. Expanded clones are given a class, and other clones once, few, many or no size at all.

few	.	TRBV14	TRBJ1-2	CASSRVEGDYGYTF	TGTGCCAGCAGCCGCGTGGAGGGAGACTATGGCTACACCTTC
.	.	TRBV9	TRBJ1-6	CASSVEAGGSPLHF	TGTGCCAGCAGCGTAGAGGCAGGCGGTTCACCCCTCCACTTT
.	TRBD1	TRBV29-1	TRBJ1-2	CSGRTGDYGYTF	TGCAGCGGTAGGACAGGGGACTATGGCTACACCTTC
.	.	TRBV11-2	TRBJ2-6	CASSFGDSGANVLTF	TGTGCCAGCAGCTTTGGAGACTCTGGGGCCAACGTCCTGACTTTC
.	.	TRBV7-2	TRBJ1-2	CASSSAPWVNGYTF	TGTGCCAGCAGCTCCGCTCCGTGGGTGAATGGCTACACCTTC
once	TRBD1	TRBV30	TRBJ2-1	CAWSALTGDNEQFF	TGTGCCTGGAGTGCACTGACAGGGGACAATGAGCAGTTCTTC
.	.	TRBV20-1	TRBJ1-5	CSASKQPQHF	TGCAGTGCTAGTAAACAGCCCCAGCATTTT
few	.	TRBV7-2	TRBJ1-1	CASSLVLSEAFF	TGTGCCAGCAGCTTAGTACTATCTGAAGCTTTCTTT
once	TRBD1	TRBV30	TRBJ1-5	CAWKGQGEGQPQHF	TGTGCCTGGAAGGGACAGGGGGAAGGTCAGCCCCAGCATTTT
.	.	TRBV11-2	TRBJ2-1	CASSEGSGAAYNEQFF	TGTGCCAGCAGCGAAGGTAGCGGAGCGGCGTACAATGAGCAGTTCTTC
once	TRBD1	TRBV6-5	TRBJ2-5	CASRPGQGGTQYF	TGTGCCAGCAGGCCCGGACAGGGGGGGACCCAGTACTTC
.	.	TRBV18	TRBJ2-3	CASSPPAADTQYF	TGTGCCAGCTCACCACCCGCGGCGGATACGCAGTATTTT
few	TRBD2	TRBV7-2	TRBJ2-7	CASSLARLGTSGYQYF	TGTGCCAGCAGCTTAGCGCGGTTAGGGACTAGCGGATACCAGTACTTC
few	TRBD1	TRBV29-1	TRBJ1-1	CSVDRTGTEAFF	TGCAGCGTTGATAGGACAGGAACTGAAGCTTTCTTT
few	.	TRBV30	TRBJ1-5	CAWSGIGVSHQPQHF	TGTGCCTGGAGTGGTATAGGGGTATCACATCAGCCCCAGCATTTT
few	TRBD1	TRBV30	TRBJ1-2	CAWSVLKGARYGYTF	TGTGCCTGGAGTGTACTAAAGGGGGCGCGATATGGCTACACCTTC
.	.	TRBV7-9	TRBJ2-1	CASSPSSDNEQFF	TGTGCCAGCAGCCCCTCTAGCGACAATGAGCAGTTCTTC
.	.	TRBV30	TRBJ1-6	CAWSSPSPLHF	TGTGCCTGGAGTTCTCCTTCACCCCTCCACTTT
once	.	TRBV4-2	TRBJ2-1	CASSQVIQGNEQFF	TGTGCCAGCAGCCAAGTCATACAGGGAAATGAGCAGTTCTTC
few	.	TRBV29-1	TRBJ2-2	CSAQTIETGELFF	TGCAGCGCTCAGACAATCGAGACCGGGGAGCTGTTTTTT
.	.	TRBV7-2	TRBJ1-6	CASSLVAGSISPLHF	TGTGCCAGCAGCTTGGTTGCAGGGTCGATTTCACCCCTCCACTTT
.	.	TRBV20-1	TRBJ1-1	CSAMAEEAFF	TGCAGTGCTATGGCCGAAGAAGCTTTCTTT
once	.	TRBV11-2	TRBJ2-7	CASSFQPYEQYF	TGTGCCAGCAGCTTCCAGCCCTACGAGCAGTACTTC
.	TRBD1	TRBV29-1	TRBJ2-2	CSAGQRKTGELFF	TGCAGCGCGGGACAGAGAAAAACCGGGGAGCTGTTTTTT
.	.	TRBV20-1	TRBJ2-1	CSARRDEQFF	TGCAGTGCACGGAGAGATGAGCAGTTCTTC
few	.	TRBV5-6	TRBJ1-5	CASSQQPTQPQHF	TGTGCCAGCAGCCAGCAACCCACGCAGCCCCAGCATTTT
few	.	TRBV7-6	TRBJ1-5	CASSLEAQRGNQPQHF	TGTGCCAGCAGCTTAGAGGCCCAAAGAGGCAATCAGCCCCAGCATTTT
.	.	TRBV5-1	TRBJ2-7	CASSIDSGVQDEQYF	TGCGCCAGCAGCATAGACTCCGGAGTGCAGGACGAGCAGTACTTC
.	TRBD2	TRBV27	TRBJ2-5	CASNPSGGVEETQYF	TGTGCCAGCAATCCTAGCGGGGGGGTAGAAGAGACCCAGTACTTC
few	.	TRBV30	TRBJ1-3	CAWESQGGNTIYF	TGTGCCTGGGAGTCGCAGGGGGGAAACACCATATATTTT
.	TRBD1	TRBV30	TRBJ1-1	CAWGDRERGIAEAFF	TGTGCCTGGGGAGACAGGGAACGCGGTATCGCTGAAGCTTTCTTT
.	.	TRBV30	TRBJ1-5	CAWSVSGGAYQPQHF	TGTGCCTGGAGCGTCTCGGGGGGGGCTTATCAGCCCCAGCATTTT
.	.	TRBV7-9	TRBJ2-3	CASSPKGADTQYF	TGTGCCAGCAGCCCAAAGGGTGCAGATACGCAGTATTTT
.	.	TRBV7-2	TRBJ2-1	CASSYTGRYNEQFF	TGTGCCAGCAGCTACACCGGGAGATACAATGAGCAGTTCTTC
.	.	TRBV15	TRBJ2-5	CATSRAVQETQYF	TGTGCCACCAGCAGGGCAGTACAAGAGACCCAGTACTTC
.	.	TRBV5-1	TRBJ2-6	CASSLTVSVTGANVLTF	TGCGCCAGCAGCTTGACAGTGTCAGTTACTGGGGCCAACGTCCTGACTTTC
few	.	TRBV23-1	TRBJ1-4	CASRPHRPIPNDNEKLFF	TGCGCCAGCAGACCCCACCGACCCATCCCCAACGACAATGAAAAACTGTTTTTT
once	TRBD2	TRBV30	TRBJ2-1	CAWSGLAGGYEQFF	TGTGCCTGGAGCGGACTAGCGGGGGGTTATGAGCAGTTCTTC
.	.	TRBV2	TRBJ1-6	CASSKRYNSPLHF	TGTGCCAGCTCTAAGCGTTATAATTCACCCCTCCACTTT
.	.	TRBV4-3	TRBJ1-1	CASSHPGRPEAFF	TGCGCCAGCAGCCACCCAGGGCGCCCTGAAGCTTTCTTT
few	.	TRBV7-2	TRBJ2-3	CASSPPGFELSTDTQYF	TGTGCCAGCAGCCCCCCCGGTTTTGAGCTGAGCACAGATACGCAGTATTTT
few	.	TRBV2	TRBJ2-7	CASTPLDGNYEQYF	TGTGCCAGCACCCCTCTGGACGGGAACTACGAGCAGTACTTC
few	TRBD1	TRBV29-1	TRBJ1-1	CSVTLTGSTEAFF	TGCAGCGTGACCTTGACAGGGAGCACTGAAGCTTTCTTT
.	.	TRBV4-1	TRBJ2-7	CASSQDRPYEQYF	TGCGCCAGCAGCCAAGATCGCCCCTACGAGCAGTACTTC
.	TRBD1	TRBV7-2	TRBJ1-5	CASSLGTDQPQHF	TGTGCCAGCAGCCTCGGGACAGATCAGCCCCAGCATTTT
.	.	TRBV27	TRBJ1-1	CASKNSEGWTEAFF	TGTGCCAGCAAGAACAGTGAAGGGTGGACTGAAGCTTTCTTT
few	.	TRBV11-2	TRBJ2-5	CASSYRDQDGTQYF	TGTGCCAGCAGCTACCGGGACCAGGATGGGACCCAGTACTTC
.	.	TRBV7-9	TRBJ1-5	CASSLQGNNQPQHF	TGTGCCAGCAGCTTACAGGGTAACAATCAGCCCCAGCATTTT
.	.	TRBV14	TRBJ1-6	CASSQDVGPNSPLHF	TGTGCCAGCAGCCAAGATGTAGGACCAAATTCACCCCTCCACTTT